This T cell receptor (beta chain) originates from a study of control samples from healthy donors and cancer patients. The ends lost 4 bases at V and 3 bases at J; junction bases unmatched: 2. Germline values: CDR1 SGHNT, CDR2 YENEEA. This CDR3 is built from 14 residues. Sequencing was performed with immunoSEQ multiplex PCR; in TCRdb, only in-frame clones are kept and a portion is missing. Found here are approximately 170,000 clones, 90% to 95% of them singletons; the top ten hold approximately 1.4%. The chain employs TRBV11-3 and TRBJ2-3; the match to TRBD1 covers 9 bases. Material for sequencing was blood. The TCR originated in a man in his thirties or forties in good health. In nucleotides, the CDR3 is TGTGCCAGCAGCTCGACAGGGGGTACAGATACGCAGTATTTT. Protein sequence: CASSSTGGTDTQYF.